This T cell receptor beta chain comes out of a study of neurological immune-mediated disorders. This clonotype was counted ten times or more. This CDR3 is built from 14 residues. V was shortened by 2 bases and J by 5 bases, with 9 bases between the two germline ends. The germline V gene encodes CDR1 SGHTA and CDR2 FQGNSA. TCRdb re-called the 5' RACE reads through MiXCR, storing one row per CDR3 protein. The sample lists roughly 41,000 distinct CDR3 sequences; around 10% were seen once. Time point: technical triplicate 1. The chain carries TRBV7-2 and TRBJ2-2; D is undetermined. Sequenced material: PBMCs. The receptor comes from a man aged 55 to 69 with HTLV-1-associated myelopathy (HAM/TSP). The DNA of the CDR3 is TGTGCCAGCAGCTTATTTCAGGAAACCGGGGAGCTGTTTTTT. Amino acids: CASSLFQETGELFF.